Listed below are T cell receptor beta chains from one sample, sequenced in a study of cytomegalovirus exposure and HLA in healthy donors. The assay was immunoSEQ multiplex PCR, and TCRdb's table has in-frame clones only and misses some. The sample carries about 89,000 clones, roughly 67% recorded once. Material for sequencing was PBMCs. Source of these receptors: a human donor in good health. Each CDR3 is given with its conserved first and last residue. Fields, in order: D gene, clone size, V gene, J gene, CDR3 protein, CDR3 DNA. D genes are given only for firm matches. Clone size is shown for a subset of rows, as once, few, many or a class of expanded clone.

D gene: TRBD1
clone size: -
V gene: TRBV6-5
J gene: TRBJ1-1
CDR3 protein: CASTGTGNTEAFF
CDR3 DNA: TGTGCCAGCACCGGGACAGGGAACACTGAAGCTTTCTTT

D gene: -
clone size: -
V gene: TRBV5-1
J gene: TRBJ2-5
CDR3 protein: CASSSWEETQETQYF
CDR3 DNA: TGCGCCAGCAGCTCTTGGGAGGAAACCCAAGAGACCCAGTACTTC

D gene: -
clone size: -
V gene: TRBV5-4
J gene: TRBJ1-1
CDR3 protein: CASRPTSSNTEAFF
CDR3 DNA: TGTGCCAGCAGGCCAACTTCCTCGAACACTGAAGCTTTCTTT

D gene: -
clone size: once
V gene: TRBV7-2
J gene: TRBJ2-5
CDR3 protein: CASSLVGAGLQETQYF
CDR3 DNA: TGTGCCAGCAGCTTAGTTGGGGCAGGGCTCCAAGAGACCCAGTACTTC

D gene: TRBD1
clone size: -
V gene: TRBV9
J gene: TRBJ1-5
CDR3 protein: CASSVADRDQPQHF
CDR3 DNA: TGTGCCAGCAGCGTAGCCGACAGGGATCAGCCCCAGCATTTT

D gene: TRBD1
clone size: -
V gene: TRBV7-2
J gene: TRBJ1-1
CDR3 protein: CASSLRGQTIAEAFF
CDR3 DNA: TGTGCCAGCAGCTTAAGGGGACAGACTATAGCTGAAGCTTTCTTT

D gene: -
clone size: -
V gene: TRBV30
J gene: TRBJ1-2
CDR3 protein: CAWSTGYGYTF
CDR3 DNA: TGTGCCTGGTCTACAGGGTATGGCTACACCTTC

D gene: TRBD2
clone size: few
V gene: TRBV5-1
J gene: TRBJ2-3
CDR3 protein: CASSLGTSGGSTDTQYF
CDR3 DNA: TGCGCCAGCAGCTTGGGCACTAGCGGGGGAAGCACAGATACGCAGTATTTT

D gene: TRBD2
clone size: few
V gene: TRBV18
J gene: TRBJ2-2
CDR3 protein: CASSPGLAGAKHTGELFF
CDR3 DNA: TGTGCCAGCTCACCGGGACTAGCGGGGGCGAAACACACCGGGGAGCTGTTTTTT

D gene: -
clone size: -
V gene: TRBV18
J gene: TRBJ1-3
CDR3 protein: CASSPLSDTGLRNTIYF
CDR3 DNA: TGTGCCAGCTCACCACTGTCGGACACAGGTCTCAGAAACACCATATATTTT

D gene: TRBD1
clone size: -
V gene: TRBV19
J gene: TRBJ1-2
CDR3 protein: CASKQGDSQVWGYTF
CDR3 DNA: TGTGCCAGTAAACAGGGGGATAGTCAGGTGTGGGGCTACACCTTC

D gene: -
clone size: -
V gene: TRBV7-2
J gene: TRBJ1-4
CDR3 protein: CASSLEGANEKLFF
CDR3 DNA: TGTGCCAGCAGCTTAGAAGGGGCGAATGAAAAACTGTTTTTT

D gene: TRBD2
clone size: -
V gene: TRBV6-5
J gene: TRBJ2-2
CDR3 protein: CASSSRRTSGSGELFF
CDR3 DNA: TGTGCCAGCAGTTCACGAAGGACTAGCGGGAGCGGGGAGCTGTTTTTT

D gene: TRBD1
clone size: -
V gene: TRBV7-2
J gene: TRBJ2-1
CDR3 protein: CASSPARQGDEQFF
CDR3 DNA: TGTGCCAGCAGCCCAGCGAGACAGGGGGATGAGCAGTTCTTC

D gene: TRBD1
clone size: -
V gene: TRBV2
J gene: TRBJ2-5
CDR3 protein: CASRADTGAVLHQETQYF
CDR3 DNA: TGTGCCAGCAGAGCGGATACAGGGGCAGTACTTCACCAAGAGACCCAGTACTTC

D gene: -
clone size: -
V gene: TRBV25-1
J gene: TRBJ1-3
CDR3 protein: CASSDLQGVGNTIYF
CDR3 DNA: TGTGCCAGCAGTGACCTACAGGGTGTTGGAAACACCATATATTTT

D gene: -
clone size: -
V gene: TRBV19
J gene: TRBJ1-6
CDR3 protein: CASSAASTSNSPLHF
CDR3 DNA: TGTGCCAGTAGTGCCGCTTCAACTAGTAATTCACCCCTCCACTTT

D gene: TRBD1
clone size: -
V gene: TRBV6-1
J gene: TRBJ1-2
CDR3 protein: CASSERRTRGPVGYTF
CDR3 DNA: TGTGCCAGCAGTGAAAGGAGAACAAGGGGGCCGGTGGGCTACACCTTC

D gene: TRBD2
clone size: -
V gene: TRBV5-4
J gene: TRBJ2-3
CDR3 protein: CASSLVAGGQTDTQYF
CDR3 DNA: TGTGCCAGCAGCTTGGTGGCGGGGGGGCAGACAGATACGCAGTATTTT

D gene: TRBD2
clone size: -
V gene: TRBV10-3
J gene: TRBJ2-1
CDR3 protein: CAIRSGTSDNEQFF
CDR3 DNA: TGTGCCATCAGATCCGGGACTAGCGACAATGAGCAGTTCTTC

D gene: TRBD1
clone size: few
V gene: TRBV7-8
J gene: TRBJ1-5
CDR3 protein: CASSLVGQGGRRQPQHF
CDR3 DNA: TGTGCCAGCAGCTTAGTTGGACAGGGGGGAAGGCGGCAGCCCCAGCATTTT

D gene: -
clone size: -
V gene: TRBV19
J gene: TRBJ2-3
CDR3 protein: CASSIGVFADTQYF
CDR3 DNA: TGTGCCAGTAGTATAGGTGTCTTCGCAGATACGCAGTATTTT

D gene: -
clone size: -
V gene: TRBV7-9
J gene: TRBJ2-1
CDR3 protein: CASSLASTGNEQFF
CDR3 DNA: TGTGCCAGCAGCTTAGCGAGTACTGGCAATGAGCAGTTCTTC

D gene: -
clone size: once
V gene: TRBV7-3
J gene: TRBJ1-1
CDR3 protein: CASPYPTHANTEAFF
CDR3 DNA: TGTGCCAGCCCTTATCCGACACATGCGAACACTGAAGCTTTCTTT

D gene: TRBD2
clone size: -
V gene: TRBV7-9
J gene: TRBJ2-3
CDR3 protein: CASSIAGVTDTQYF
CDR3 DNA: TGTGCCAGTTCCATAGCGGGGGTCACAGATACGCAGTATTTT

D gene: -
clone size: -
V gene: TRBV4-3
J gene: TRBJ1-2
CDR3 protein: CASSQVLGGDYGYTF
CDR3 DNA: TGCGCCAGCAGCCAAGTCCTGGGGGGGGACTATGGCTACACCTTC

D gene: -
clone size: -
V gene: TRBV11-3
J gene: TRBJ1-5
CDR3 protein: CASSLAGNQPQHF
CDR3 DNA: TGTGCCAGCAGCTTAGCGGGGAATCAGCCCCAGCATTTT

D gene: TRBD1
clone size: -
V gene: TRBV30
J gene: TRBJ2-7
CDR3 protein: CAWSVGGTGVNEQYF
CDR3 DNA: TGTGCCTGGAGTGTCGGTGGGACAGGGGTCAACGAGCAGTACTTC

D gene: TRBD2
clone size: -
V gene: TRBV20-1
J gene: TRBJ2-1
CDR3 protein: CSATRAGEQFF
CDR3 DNA: TGCAGTGCTACCCGAGCGGGGGAGCAGTTCTTC

D gene: TRBD2
clone size: -
V gene: TRBV9
J gene: TRBJ2-1
CDR3 protein: CASSVRGTSEQFF
CDR3 DNA: TGTGCCAGCAGCGTTAGGGGGACTAGTGAGCAGTTCTTC

D gene: -
clone size: -
V gene: TRBV27
J gene: TRBJ2-2
CDR3 protein: CASSSTNTGELFF
CDR3 DNA: TGTGCCAGCAGTTCCACGAACACCGGGGAGCTGTTTTTT

D gene: -
clone size: -
V gene: TRBV5-5
J gene: TRBJ2-4
CDR3 protein: CASSFDSLAKNIQYF
CDR3 DNA: TGTGCCAGCAGCTTCGACAGTCTAGCCAAAAACATTCAGTACTTC

D gene: -
clone size: few
V gene: TRBV5-1
J gene: TRBJ1-1
CDR3 protein: CASSLWQNTEAFF
CDR3 DNA: TGCGCCAGCAGCTTGTGGCAGAACACTGAAGCTTTCTTT

D gene: -
clone size: -
V gene: TRBV4-1
J gene: TRBJ2-5
CDR3 protein: CASSPQVRGGETQYF
CDR3 DNA: TGCGCCAGCAGCCCACAAGTTAGGGGTGGGGAGACCCAGTACTTC

D gene: TRBD1
clone size: -
V gene: TRBV5-1
J gene: TRBJ2-1
CDR3 protein: CASSSGTGGINEQFF
CDR3 DNA: TGCGCCAGCAGCTCCGGGACAGGGGGGATCAATGAGCAGTTCTTC

D gene: -
clone size: -
V gene: TRBV9
J gene: TRBJ2-2
CDR3 protein: CASSVARQVRVSTGELFF
CDR3 DNA: TGTGCCAGCAGCGTAGCTAGACAGGTCCGGGTGAGCACCGGGGAGCTGTTTTTT